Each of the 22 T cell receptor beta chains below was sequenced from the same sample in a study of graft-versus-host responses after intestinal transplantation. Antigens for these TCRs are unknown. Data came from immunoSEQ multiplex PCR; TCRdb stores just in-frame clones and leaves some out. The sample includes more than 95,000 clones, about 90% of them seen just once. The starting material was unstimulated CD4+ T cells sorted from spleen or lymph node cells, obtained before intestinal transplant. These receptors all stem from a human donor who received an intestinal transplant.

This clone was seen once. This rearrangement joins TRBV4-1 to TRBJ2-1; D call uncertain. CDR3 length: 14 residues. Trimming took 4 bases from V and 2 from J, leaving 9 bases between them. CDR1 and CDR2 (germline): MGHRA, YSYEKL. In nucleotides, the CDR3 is TGCGCCAGCAGCCCGGAGAGGACCTACAATGAGCAGTTCTTC. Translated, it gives CASSPERTYNEQFF.

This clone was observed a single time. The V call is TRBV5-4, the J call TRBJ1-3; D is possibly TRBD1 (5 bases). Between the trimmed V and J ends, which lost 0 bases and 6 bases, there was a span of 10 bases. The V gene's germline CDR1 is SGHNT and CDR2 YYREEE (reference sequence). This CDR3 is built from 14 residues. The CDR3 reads CASSLEGRVNTIYF. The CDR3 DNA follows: TGTGCCAGCAGCTTGGAGGGCAGGGTAAACACCATATATTTT.

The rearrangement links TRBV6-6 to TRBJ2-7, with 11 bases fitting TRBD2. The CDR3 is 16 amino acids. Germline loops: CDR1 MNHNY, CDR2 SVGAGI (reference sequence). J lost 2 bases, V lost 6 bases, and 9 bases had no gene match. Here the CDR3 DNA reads TGTGCCAGCAGACTAGCGGGAGAGGGGGGGGCCTACGAGCAGTACTTC. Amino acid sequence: CASRLAGEGGAYEQYF.

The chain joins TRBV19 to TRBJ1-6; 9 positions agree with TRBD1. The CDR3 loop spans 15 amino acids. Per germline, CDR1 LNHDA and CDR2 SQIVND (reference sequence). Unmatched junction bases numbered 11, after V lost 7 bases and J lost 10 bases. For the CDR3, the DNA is TGTGCCAGTAACACAGGGGGCGAGGTATGGTCACCCCTCCACTTT. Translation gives CASNTGGEVWSPLHF.

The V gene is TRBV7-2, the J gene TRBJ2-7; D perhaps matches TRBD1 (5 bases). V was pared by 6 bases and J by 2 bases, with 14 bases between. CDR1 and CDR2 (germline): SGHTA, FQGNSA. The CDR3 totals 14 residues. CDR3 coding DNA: TGTGCCAGCAGTCCTGGCAGGGTCGCCTACGAGCAGTACTTC. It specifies CASSPGRVAYEQYF.

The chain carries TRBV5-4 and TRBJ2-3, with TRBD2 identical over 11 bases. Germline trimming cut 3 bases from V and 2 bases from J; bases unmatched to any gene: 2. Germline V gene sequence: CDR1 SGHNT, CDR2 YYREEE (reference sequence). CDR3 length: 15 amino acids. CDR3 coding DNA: TGTGCCAGCAGCTCGGGACTAGCGGCCACAGATACGCAGTATTTT. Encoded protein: CASSSGLAATDTQYF.

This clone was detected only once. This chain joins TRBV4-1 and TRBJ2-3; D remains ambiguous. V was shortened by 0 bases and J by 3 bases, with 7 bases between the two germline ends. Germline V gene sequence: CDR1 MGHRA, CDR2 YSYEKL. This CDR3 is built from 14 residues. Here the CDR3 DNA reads TGCGCCAGCAGCCAAGATGCGACTACAGATACGCAGTATTTT. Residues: CASSQDATTDTQYF.

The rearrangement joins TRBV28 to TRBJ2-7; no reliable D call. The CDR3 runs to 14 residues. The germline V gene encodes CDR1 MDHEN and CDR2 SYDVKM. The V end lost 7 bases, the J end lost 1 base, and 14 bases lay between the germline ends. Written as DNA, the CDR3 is TGTGCCAGCAAATTGGGTTACCCTTCCTACGAGCAGTACTTC. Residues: CASKLGYPSYEQYF.

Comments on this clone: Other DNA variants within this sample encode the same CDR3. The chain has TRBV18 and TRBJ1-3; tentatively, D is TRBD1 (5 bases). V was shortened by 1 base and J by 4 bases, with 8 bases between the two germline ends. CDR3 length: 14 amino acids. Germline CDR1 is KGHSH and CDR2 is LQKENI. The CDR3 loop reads CASSPQGSGNTIYF. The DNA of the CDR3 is TGTGCCAGCTCACCACAGGGGTCCGGAAACACCATATATTTT.

In DNA, the CDR3 is TGTGCCAGCAGTGACCTGTCTGGGGGGGGGAATCAGCCCCAGCATTTT. This sequence encodes CASSDLSGGGNQPQHF. V is TRBV6-4 and J is TRBJ1-5; tentatively, D is TRBD1 (5 bases). The germline CDR1 and CDR2 sequences are MRHNA and SNTAGT. There are 16 residues in the CDR3. V lost 2 bases and J lost 4, with 15 bases in between.

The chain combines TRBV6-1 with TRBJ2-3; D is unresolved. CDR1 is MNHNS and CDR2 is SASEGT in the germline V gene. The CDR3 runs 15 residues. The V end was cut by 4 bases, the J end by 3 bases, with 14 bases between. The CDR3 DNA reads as TGTGCCAGCAGTGGCCTTCAGATTATAACAGATACGCAGTATTTT. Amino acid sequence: CASSGLQIITDTQYF.

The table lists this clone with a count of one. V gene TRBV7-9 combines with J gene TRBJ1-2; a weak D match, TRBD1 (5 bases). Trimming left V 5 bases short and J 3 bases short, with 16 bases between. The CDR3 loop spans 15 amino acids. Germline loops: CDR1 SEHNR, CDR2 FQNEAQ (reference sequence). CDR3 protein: CASSLFRQPHYGYTF. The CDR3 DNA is TGTGCCAGCAGCCTCTTCCGACAGCCACACTATGGCTACACCTTC.

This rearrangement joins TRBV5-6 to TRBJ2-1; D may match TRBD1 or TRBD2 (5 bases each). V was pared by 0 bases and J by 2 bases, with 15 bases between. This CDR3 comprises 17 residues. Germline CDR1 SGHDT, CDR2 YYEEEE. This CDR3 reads CASSLAGPRDAYNEQFF. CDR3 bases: TGTGCCAGCAGCTTGGCGGGGCCCCGGGACGCCTACAATGAGCAGTTCTTC.

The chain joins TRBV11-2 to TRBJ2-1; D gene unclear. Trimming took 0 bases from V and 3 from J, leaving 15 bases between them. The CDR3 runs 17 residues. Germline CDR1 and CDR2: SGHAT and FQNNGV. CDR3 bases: TGTGCCAGCAGCTTAGATCTCCTCCGGTTTCGCTACAATGAGCAGTTCTTC. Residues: CASSLDLLRFRYNEQFF.

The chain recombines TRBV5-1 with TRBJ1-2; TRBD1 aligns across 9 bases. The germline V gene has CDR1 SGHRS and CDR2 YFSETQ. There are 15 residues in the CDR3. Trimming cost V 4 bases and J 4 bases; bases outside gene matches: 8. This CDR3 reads CASSLTGQGTYGYTF. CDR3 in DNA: TGCGCCAGCAGCCTGACGGGACAGGGTACCTATGGCTACACCTTC.

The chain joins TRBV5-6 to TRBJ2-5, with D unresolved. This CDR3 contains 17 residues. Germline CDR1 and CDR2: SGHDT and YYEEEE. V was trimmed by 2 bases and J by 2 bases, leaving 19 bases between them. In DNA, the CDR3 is TGTGCCAGCAGCTTTTTGAGATGGATACCACCTCAAGAGACCCAGTACTTC. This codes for CASSFLRWIPPQETQYF.

The CDR3 DNA reads as TGTGCCAGCGCTCAGACCCAGGGGGCAACAGATACGCAGTATTTT. This gives the protein CASAQTQGATDTQYF. The genes are TRBV9 and TRBJ2-3; the match to TRBD1 covers 8 bases. With V trimmed by 7 bases and J by 3 bases, 10 bases remained unmatched. Germline loops: CDR1 SGDLS, CDR2 YYNGEE. The CDR3 is 15 amino acids.

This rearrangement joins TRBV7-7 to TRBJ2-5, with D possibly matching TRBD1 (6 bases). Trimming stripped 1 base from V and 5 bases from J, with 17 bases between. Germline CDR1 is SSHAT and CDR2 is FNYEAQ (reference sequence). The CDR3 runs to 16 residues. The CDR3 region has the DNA TGTGCCAGCAGCTTAGGAGTGGTGGGGGCTCGGGAGACCCAGTACTTC. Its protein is CASSLGVVGARETQYF.

The CDR3, as DNA: TGTGCCAGCAGAGCGACAGGGGGCTCGGGAGGGCCCCAGCATTTT. This sequence encodes CASRATGGSGGPQHF. J is TRBJ1-5 and V is TRBV28; 10 bases match TRBD1. This CDR3 region has 15 residues. The ends lost 6 bases at V and 9 bases at J; junction bases unmatched: 11. Germline assignment: CDR1 MDHEN and CDR2 SYDVKM.

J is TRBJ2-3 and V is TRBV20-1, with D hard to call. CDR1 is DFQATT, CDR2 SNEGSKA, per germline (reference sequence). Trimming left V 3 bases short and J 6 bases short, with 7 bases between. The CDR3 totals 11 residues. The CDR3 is CSASQTDTQYF. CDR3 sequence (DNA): TGCAGTGCTAGTCAGACTGATACGCAGTATTTT.

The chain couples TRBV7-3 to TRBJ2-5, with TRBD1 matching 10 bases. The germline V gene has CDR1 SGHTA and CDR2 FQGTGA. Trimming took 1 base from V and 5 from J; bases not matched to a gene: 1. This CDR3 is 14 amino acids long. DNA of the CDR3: TGTGCCAGCAGCTTAAGGGGACAGGGGGAGACCCAGTACTTC. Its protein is CASSLRGQGETQYF.

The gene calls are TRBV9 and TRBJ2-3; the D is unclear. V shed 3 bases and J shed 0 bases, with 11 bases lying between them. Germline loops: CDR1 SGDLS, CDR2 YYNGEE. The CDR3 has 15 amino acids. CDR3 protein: CASSARVSSTDTQYF. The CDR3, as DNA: TGTGCCAGCAGCGCCCGAGTCTCTAGCACAGATACGCAGTATTTT.